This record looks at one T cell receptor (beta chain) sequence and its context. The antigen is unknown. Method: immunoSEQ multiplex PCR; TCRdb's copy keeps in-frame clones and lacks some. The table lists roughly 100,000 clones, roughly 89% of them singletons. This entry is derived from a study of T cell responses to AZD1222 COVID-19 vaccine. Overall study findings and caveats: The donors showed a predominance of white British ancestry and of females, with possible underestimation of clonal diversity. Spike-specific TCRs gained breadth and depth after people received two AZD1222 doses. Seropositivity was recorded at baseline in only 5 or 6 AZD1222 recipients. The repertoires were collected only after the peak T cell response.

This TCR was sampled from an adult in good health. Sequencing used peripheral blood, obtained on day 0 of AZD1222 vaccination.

CDR3 in amino acids: CAWSVAGSNQPQHF. The CDR3 DNA follows: TGTGCCTGGAGTGTCGCGGGGAGCAATCAGCCCCAGCATTTT. The chain couples TRBV30 to TRBJ1-5; no clear D. The CDR3 spans 14 residues. Germline assignment: CDR1 GTSNPN and CDR2 SVGIG (reference sequence). V lost 0 bases to trimming and J lost 1 base, with 7 bases between them.